This T cell receptor beta chain comes out of a study of blood T cell repertoires in COVID-19. Germline CDR1 reads SGHDN; CDR2 reads FVKESK. The V gene end was trimmed by 4 bases and the J gene end by 1 base; junction bases not matched to a gene: 7. The CDR3 totals 16 residues. Here immunoSEQ multiplex PCR was the method, and the copy in TCRdb shows in-frame clones only, minus some. The repertoire holds about 250,000 clones, with about nine tenths as singletons. The chain carries TRBV14 and TRBJ2-7; 10 bases fit TRBD2. Sequencing used PBMCs or T cells enriched from blood (not recorded which). This TCR was recovered from a man aged 35 to 55 who had recovered from COVID-19. This chain's CDR3 is CASSRPSGSHSYEQYF. CDR3 in DNA: TGTGCCAGCAGCCGGCCTAGCGGGAGCCATTCCTACGAGCAGTACTTC.